The next 21 T cell receptor beta chains were all read from a single sample in a study of CD4 T cells in relation to SARS-CoV-2 and coronaviruses. The data were produced by immunoSEQ multiplex PCR, yet TCRdb's version contains in-frame clones alone and is incomplete. The sample contains about 36,000 clones, roughly 82% of which appear only once. Their antigens remain unidentified. The source material was memory CD4+ T cells from PBMCs, cultured in vitro. These receptors came from an adult with COVID-19.

The chain is built from TRBV15 and TRBJ2-7, with D possibly being TRBD1 (6 bases). The CDR3 is 15 amino acids. Germline V lookup: CDR1 LNHNV, CDR2 YYDKDF (reference sequence). V lost 0 bases, J lost 4 bases, and 13 bases lay in between. The chain's CDR3 is CATSREKGHAYEQYF. The CDR3, as DNA: TGTGCCACCAGCAGAGAGAAGGGACACGCGTACGAGCAGTACTTC.

This clone has just a few counts. The genes are TRBV7-3 and TRBJ2-6, with TRBD1 matching 9 bases. This CDR3 comprises 17 residues. V was pared by 2 bases and J by 11 bases, with 13 bases of the junction left unmatched. The germline gives CDR1 SGHTA, CDR2 FQGTGA. The CDR3 is CASSLGDRVVGGDVLTF. CDR3 coding DNA: TGTGCCAGCAGCTTAGGGGACAGGGTAGTTGGAGGCGACGTCCTGACTTTC.

The chain employs TRBV15 and TRBJ1-6; no firm D call. Between the trimmed V and J ends, which lost 4 bases and 10 bases, there was a span of 8 bases. The CDR3 contains 12 residues. From germline, CDR1 is LNHNV and CDR2 YYDKDF (reference sequence). CDR3 residues: CATSKAASPLHF. For the CDR3, the DNA is TGTGCCACCAGCAAAGCCGCGTCACCCCTCCACTTT. The whole variable domain, filled in from reference TRBV15 and TRBJ1-6, reads DAMVIQNPRYQVTQFGKPVTLSCSQTLNHNVMYWYQQKSSQAPKLLFHYYDKDFNNEADTPDNFQSRRPNTSFCFLDIRSPGLGDTAMYLCATSKAASPLHFGNGTRLTVT.

The CDR3: CASGFFAGPLSNTEAFF. The CDR3 bases are TGTGCTAGTGGTTTTTTTGCAGGACCCCTATCGAACACTGAAGCTTTCTTT. The chain links TRBV12-5 to TRBJ1-1; no clear D. The V gene's germline CDR1 is LGHNT and CDR2 FRNRAP. Trimming took 3 bases from V and 1 from J, leaving 18 bases between them. This CDR3 comprises 17 residues.

In DNA, the CDR3 is TGTGCGGCCGCAACTAGCGGGAGCACAGATACGCAGTATTTT. Encoded protein: CAAATSGSTDTQYF. The rearrangement uses TRBV19 and TRBJ2-3; 9 bases are a match to TRBD2. In germline, CDR1 is LNHDA, CDR2 SQIVND (reference sequence). The CDR3 runs to 14 residues. Drawing the rest from reference TRBV19 and TRBJ2-3, the complete variable domain is DGGITQSPKYLFRKEGQNVTLSCEQNLNHDAMYWYRQDPGQGLRLIYYSQIVNDFQKGDIAEGYSVSREKKESFPLTVTSAQKNPTAFYLCAAATSGSTDTQYFGPGTRLTVL.

The chain has TRBV28 and TRBJ2-3, with 10 positions matching TRBD2. The length of the CDR3 is 15 residues. V dropped 7 bases and J dropped 5; count of bases not matched to a gene: 9. Germline V CDR1 and CDR2: MDHEN, SYDVKM. This chain's CDR3 is CASIPSGSVIDTQYF. DNA of the CDR3: TGTGCCAGCATACCTAGCGGGAGTGTGATAGATACGCAGTATTTT.

This clone showed up just once. The chain employs TRBV4-1 and TRBJ2-4; D is uncertain. CDR3 size: 15 residues. Trimming left V 0 bases short and J 10 bases short, with 16 bases between. Looked up from germline, CDR1 is MGHRA and CDR2 is YSYEKL. The CDR3 coding sequence is TGCGCCAGCAGCCAAGATCCCGGAACTCGTTGGATTCAGTACTTC. Protein sequence: CASSQDPGTRWIQYF.

In this sample, this clone turned up a few times. The chain joins TRBV5-4 to TRBJ1-4, with 8 bases aligning to TRBD1. The germline V gene encodes CDR1 SGHNT and CDR2 YYREEE (reference sequence). V was pared by 0 bases and J by 8 bases, with 9 bases of the junction left unmatched. This CDR3 is 16 amino acids long. For the CDR3, the DNA is TGTGCCAGCAGCTTGGGGGGGACAGGACGGACGGAAAAACTGTTTTTT. The encoded protein is CASSLGGTGRTEKLFF.

This rearrangement joins TRBV7-9 to TRBJ1-2; 12 bases agree with TRBD1. Germline lookup yields CDR1 SEHNR and CDR2 FQNEAQ (reference sequence). The ends lost 3 bases at V and 6 bases at J; junction bases unmatched: 5. The CDR3 consists of 15 residues. The CDR3 here is CASSFGTGGADGYTF. Here the CDR3 DNA reads TGTGCCAGCAGCTTCGGGACAGGGGGCGCCGATGGCTACACCTTC.

The V and J genes are TRBV30 and TRBJ2-7; D possibly matches TRBD1 or TRBD2 (5 bases each). Trimming cost V 2 bases and J 6 bases, with 14 bases left between them. The CDR3 totals 13 residues. Per the germline V gene, CDR1 is GTSNPN and CDR2 is SVGIG (reference sequence). The CDR3 region has the DNA TGTGCCTGGAGTCGAGGGGTATCAACCGAGCAGTACTTC. Residues: CAWSRGVSTEQYF.

This sequence joins TRBV3-1 (or the pseudogene TRBV3-2) and TRBJ1-2; 8 bases match TRBD1. This CDR3 region has 14 residues. The V segment lost 3 bases and the J segment 5 bases; nucleotides outside the gene matches: 5. The V gene's germline CDR1 is LGHDT and CDR2 YNNKEL (reference sequence). The DNA of the CDR3 is TGTGCCAGCAGCCAGGACAGGGAAGTATATGGCTACACCTTC. Translating gives CASSQDREVYGYTF.

This chain uses TRBV28 with TRBJ1-6, with D possibly matching TRBD1 (5 bases). From germline, CDR1 is MDHEN and CDR2 SYDVKM. This CDR3 contains 16 residues. Trimming stripped 5 bases from V and 4 bases from J, with 15 bases between. DNA of the CDR3: TGTGCCAGCAGTCTCCTGGGGGGGGTTTATAATTCACCCCTCCACTTT. Translation gives CASSLLGGVYNSPLHF.

The chain couples TRBV6-6 to TRBJ1-1, with D perhaps matching TRBD1 (6 bases). Trimming cost V 4 bases and J 0 bases, with 9 bases left between them. Germline CDR1 MNHNY, CDR2 SVGAGI (reference sequence). The CDR3 extends over 14 amino acids. The CDR3 region has the DNA TGTGCCAGCAGTTCAGACAGGATGAACACTGAAGCTTTCTTT. This translates into CASSSDRMNTEAFF.

The CDR3 DNA follows: TGTGCCAGCAGCCTTCGGACAGGGTCGGCAGAGGAGCAGTTCTTC. Translated: CASSLRTGSAEEQFF. V usage is TRBV9 and J usage is TRBJ2-1, with 8 bases lining up with TRBD1. Per the germline V gene, CDR1 is SGDLS and CDR2 is YYNGEE. The CDR3 length is 15 residues. J gave up 10 bases and V 4 bases, and 13 bases lay outside the gene matches. The variable domain in full, completed from reference TRBV9 and TRBJ2-1, reads DSGVTQTPKHLITATGQRVTLRCSPRSGDLSVYWYQQSLDQGLQFLIQYYNGEERAKGNILERFSAQQFPDLHSELNLSSLELGDSALYFCASSLRTGSAEEQFFGPGTRLTVL.

The chain is built from TRBV15 and TRBJ2-7, with 7 bases lining up with TRBD1. CDR1 is LNHNV and CDR2 is YYDKDF in the germline V gene (reference sequence). V gave up 3 bases and J gave up 0 bases; unmatched junction bases: 14. The CDR3 has 18 residues. CDR3 loop: CATSSAVRQGRPSYEQYF. Written as DNA, the CDR3 is TGTGCCACCAGCAGTGCTGTCCGACAGGGACGCCCCTCCTACGAGCAGTACTTC.

The V gene is TRBV9, the J gene TRBJ2-3; 7 nucleotides align to TRBD1. CDR3 length equals 16 residues. The germline V gene encodes CDR1 SGDLS and CDR2 YYNGEE. V lost 3 bases and J lost 2; bases outside the gene matches: 9. The CDR3 DNA reads TGTGCCAGCAGCGCCCCGACAGGGATGGTCACAGATACGCAGTATTTT. It codes for CASSAPTGMVTDTQYF.

J is TRBJ2-7 and V is TRBV2; no clear D. Germline V lookup: CDR1 SNHLY, CDR2 FYNNEI. This CDR3 has 13 residues. With 8 bases removed from V and 0 bases from J, the gap between germline ends came to 11 bases. The chain's CDR3 is CASRTINSYEQYF. The CDR3 coding sequence is TGTGCCAGCCGGACCATAAACTCCTACGAGCAGTACTTC.

The chain uses TRBV3-1 (or the pseudogene TRBV3-2) and TRBJ2-7; D not certain. The CDR3 has 16 amino acids. V lost 1 base to trimming and J lost 7 bases, with 20 bases between them. Germline V lookup: CDR1 LGHDT, CDR2 YNNKEL (reference sequence). This CDR3 is CASSQGFAGIYGEQYF. DNA of the CDR3: TGTGCCAGCAGCCAAGGGTTCGCAGGCATCTACGGGGAGCAGTACTTC.

The chain recombines TRBV7-9 with TRBJ2-1; tentatively, D is TRBD2 (6 bases). The CDR3 consists of 19 residues. The ends were cut back, 5 bases at V and 8 bases at J, with 31 bases in the middle. The germline CDR1 and CDR2 sequences are SEHNR and FQNEAQ (reference sequence). The CDR3 DNA reads as TGTGCCAGCAGCCATAATATATTTTCGGCGCTAGCGAGTCGGTATGAGCAGTTCTTC. Translating it yields CASSHNIFSALASRYEQFF.

The chain recombines TRBV7-2 with TRBJ2-2; 10 nucleotides align to TRBD2. J lost 3 bases, V lost 5 bases, and 3 bases had no gene match. The length of the CDR3 is 15 residues. The V gene's germline CDR1 is SGHTA and CDR2 FQGNSA. The CDR3 region has the DNA TGTGCCAGCAGCGGGACTAGCGAACACACCGGGGAGCTGTTTTTT. It is translated as CASSGTSEHTGELFF.

As for this clone: This could be a read error, since a much larger clone is one nucleotide away. Other DNA sequences in the same sample also yield this CDR3. V gene TRBV7-9 combines with J gene TRBJ1-1; no firm D call. V was pared by 1 base and J by 0 bases, with 3 bases between. The germline gives CDR1 SEHNR, CDR2 FQNEAQ (reference sequence). CDR3 length: 13 residues. This CDR3 is CASSLDMNTEAFF. CDR3 coding DNA: TGTGCCAGCAGCTTAGACATGAACACTGAAGCTTTCTTT. The entire variable domain, with the rest obtained from reference TRBV7-9 and TRBJ1-1, is as follows: DTGVSQNPRHKITKRGQNVTFRCDPISEHNRLYWYRQTLGQGPEFLTYFQNEAQLEKSRLLSDRFSAERPKGSFSTLEIQRTEQGDSAMYLCASSLDMNTEAFFGQGTRLTVV.